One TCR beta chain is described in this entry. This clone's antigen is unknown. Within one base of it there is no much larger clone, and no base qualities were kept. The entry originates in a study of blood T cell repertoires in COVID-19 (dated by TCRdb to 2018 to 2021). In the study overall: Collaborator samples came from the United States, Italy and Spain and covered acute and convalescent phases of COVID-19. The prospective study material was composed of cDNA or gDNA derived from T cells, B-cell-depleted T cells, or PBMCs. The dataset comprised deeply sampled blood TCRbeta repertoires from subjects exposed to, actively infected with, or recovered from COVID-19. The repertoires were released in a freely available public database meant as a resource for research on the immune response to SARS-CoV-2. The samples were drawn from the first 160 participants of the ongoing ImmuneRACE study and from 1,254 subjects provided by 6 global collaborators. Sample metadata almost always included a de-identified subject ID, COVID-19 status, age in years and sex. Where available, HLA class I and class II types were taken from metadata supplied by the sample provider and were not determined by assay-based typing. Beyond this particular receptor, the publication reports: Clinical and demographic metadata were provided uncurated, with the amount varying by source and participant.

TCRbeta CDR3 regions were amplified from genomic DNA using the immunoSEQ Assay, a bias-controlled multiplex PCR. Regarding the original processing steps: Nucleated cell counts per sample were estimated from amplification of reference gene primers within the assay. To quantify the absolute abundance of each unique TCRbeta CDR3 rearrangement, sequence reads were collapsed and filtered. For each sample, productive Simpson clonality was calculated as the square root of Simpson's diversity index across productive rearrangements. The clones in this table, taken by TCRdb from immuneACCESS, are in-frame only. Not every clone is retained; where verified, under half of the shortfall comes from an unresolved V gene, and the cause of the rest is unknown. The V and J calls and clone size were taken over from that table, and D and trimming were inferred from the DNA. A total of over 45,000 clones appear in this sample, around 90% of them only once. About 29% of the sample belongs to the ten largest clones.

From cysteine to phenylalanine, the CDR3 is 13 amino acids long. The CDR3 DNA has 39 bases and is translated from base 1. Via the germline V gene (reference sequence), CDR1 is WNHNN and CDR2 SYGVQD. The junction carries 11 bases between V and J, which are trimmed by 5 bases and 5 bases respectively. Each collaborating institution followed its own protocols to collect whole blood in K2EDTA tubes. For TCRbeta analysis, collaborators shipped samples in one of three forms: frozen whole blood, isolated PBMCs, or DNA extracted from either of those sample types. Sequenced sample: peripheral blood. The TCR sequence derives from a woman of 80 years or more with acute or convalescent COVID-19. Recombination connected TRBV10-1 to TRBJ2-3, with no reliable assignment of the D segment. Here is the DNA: TGCGCCAGCAGTTCCCAGGTGAAAGATACGCAGTATTTT. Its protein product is CASSSQVKDTQYF.